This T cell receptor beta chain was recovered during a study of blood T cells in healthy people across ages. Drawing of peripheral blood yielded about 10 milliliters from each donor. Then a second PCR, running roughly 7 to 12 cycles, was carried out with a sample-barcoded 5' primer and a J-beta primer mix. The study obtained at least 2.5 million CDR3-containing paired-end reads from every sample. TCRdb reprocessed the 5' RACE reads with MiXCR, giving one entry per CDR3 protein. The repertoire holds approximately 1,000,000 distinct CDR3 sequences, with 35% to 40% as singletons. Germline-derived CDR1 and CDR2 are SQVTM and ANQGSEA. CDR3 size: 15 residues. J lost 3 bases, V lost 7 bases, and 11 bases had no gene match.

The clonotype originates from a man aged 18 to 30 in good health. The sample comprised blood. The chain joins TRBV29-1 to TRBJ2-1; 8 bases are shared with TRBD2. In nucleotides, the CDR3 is TGCAGCGGCGGGGGGTCGAGCGGGGACTACAATGAGCAGTTCTTC. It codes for CSGGGSSGDYNEQFF.